A single sample is the source of the 16 T cell receptor beta chains below, sequenced in a study of blood T cell repertoires in COVID-19. The data were produced by immunoSEQ multiplex PCR, yet TCRdb's version contains in-frame clones alone and is incomplete. The sample lists 95,000 to 110,000 clones, roughly 83% occurring once. The sample was peripheral blood. All receptors come from a woman aged 80 or older with active or convalescent COVID-19.

The V gene is TRBV19, the J gene TRBJ1-2; 9 bases agree with TRBD1. V was pared by 0 bases and J by 6 bases, with 8 bases of the junction left unmatched. The CDR3 length is 16 residues. Germline V gene data show CDR1 as LNHDA and CDR2 as SQIVND (reference sequence). CDR3: CASSIEAGTGFHGYTF. The CDR3 bases are TGTGCCAGTAGTATAGAGGCCGGGACAGGGTTTCATGGCTACACCTTC.

The rearrangement uses TRBV9 and TRBJ1-2, with 12 bases identical to TRBD1. V lost 4 bases and J lost 8; bases outside the gene matches: 9. Germline V gene data show CDR1 as SGDLS and CDR2 as YYNGEE. The CDR3 spans 15 residues. The CDR3 region is CASSPRDRGQGGYTF. The CDR3 DNA follows: TGTGCCAGCAGCCCCCGGGACAGGGGGCAAGGAGGCTACACCTTC. The variable domain in full, completed from reference TRBV9 and TRBJ1-2, reads DSGVTQTPKHLITATGQRVTLRCSPRSGDLSVYWYQQSLDQGLQFLIQYYNGEERAKGNILERFSAQQFPDLHSELNLSSLELGDSALYFCASSPRDRGQGGYTFGSGTRLTVV.

V gene TRBV27 combines with J gene TRBJ2-2; tentatively, D is TRBD1 (5 bases). The germline CDR1 and CDR2 sequences are MNHEY and SMNVEV (reference sequence). The CDR3 extends over 16 amino acids. V lost 3 bases and J 2 bases, leaving 13 bases between the germline ends. The CDR3 reads CASSFLRVSNTGELFF. For the CDR3, the DNA is TGTGCCAGCAGTTTCCTCAGGGTATCCAACACCGGGGAGCTGTTTTTT.

In this sample, this clone turned up once. The chain joins TRBV7-2 to TRBJ2-7, with D possibly being TRBD2 (6 bases). The CDR3 is made up of 15 amino acids. CDR1 and CDR2 (germline): SGHTA, FQGNSA. Between the trimmed V and J ends, which lost 5 bases and 2 bases, there was a span of 16 bases. CDR3 in DNA: TGTGCCAGCAGCCACATCCGGGACTTCCCCTACGAGCAGTACTTC. Encoded protein: CASSHIRDFPYEQYF.

This clone was picked up one time. For the CDR3, the DNA is TGCGCCAGCAGTGGACATACAGGGGACCCAGGGGAAAAACTGTTTTTT. Its translation is CASSGHTGDPGEKLFF. The chain has TRBV10-2 and TRBJ1-4, with 7 bases aligning to TRBD1. CDR1 and CDR2 from the germline V gene are WSHSY and SAAADI. The CDR3 has 16 residues. Germline trimming cut 4 bases from V and 8 bases from J; bases unmatched to any gene: 13.

This rearrangement joins TRBV28 to TRBJ2-5, with D tentatively TRBD2 (5 bases). The V gene's germline CDR1 is MDHEN and CDR2 SYDVKM. CDR3 length equals 13 residues. V lost 11 bases, J lost 5 bases, and 18 bases lay in between. The CDR3 nucleotides are TGTGCCTCCACTAGAGAGGGCTGGGAGACCCAGTACTTC. This translates into CASTREGWETQYF.

V usage is TRBV11-2 and J usage is TRBJ1-4; D gene unclear. Trimming shortened V by 4 bases and J by 7 bases, and 10 bases separated the two germline ends. The CDR3 is 13 amino acids. Germline assignment: CDR1 SGHAT and CDR2 FQNNGV. Here the CDR3 reads CASSSLPFEKLFF. For the CDR3, the DNA is TGTGCCAGCAGCTCCCTACCTTTTGAAAAACTGTTTTTT.

The gene calls are TRBV6-2 or TRBV6-3 and TRBJ2-5; 14 nucleotides match TRBD2. The J segment lost 0 bases and the V segment lost 3 bases, leaving 6 bases of the junction unmatched. The germline gives CDR1 MNHEY, CDR2 SVGEGT. The length of the CDR3 is 18 residues. CDR3 DNA sequence: TGTGCCAGCAGTTATGAGGGGACTAGCGGGAGACACCAAGAGACCCAGTACTTC. This translates into CASSYEGTSGRHQETQYF.

Only one count was recorded for this clone. This chain links TRBV7-2 with TRBJ1-3, with D maybe TRBD1 (5 bases). Per the germline V gene, CDR1 is SGHTA and CDR2 is FQGNSA. The V end lost 5 bases, the J end lost 0 bases, and 11 bases lay between the germline ends. CDR3 length: 15 residues. The CDR3 sequence is CASSPQGLSGNTIYF. CDR3 sequence (DNA): TGTGCCAGCAGCCCCCAGGGCCTCTCTGGAAACACCATATATTTT.

This chain connects TRBV28 to TRBJ1-5; D unclear. Between the trimmed V and J ends, which lost 6 bases and 5 bases, there was a span of 14 bases. Germline values: CDR1 MDHEN, CDR2 SYDVKM. The CDR3 covers 14 residues. This chain's CDR3 is CASRGRLGDQPQHF. As DNA, the CDR3 is TGTGCCAGCAGGGGGAGGTTAGGTGATCAGCCCCAGCATTTT.

The gene calls are TRBV7-3 and TRBJ1-2; 7 nucleotides line up with TRBD1. J lost 2 bases, V lost 5 bases, and 2 bases had no gene match. Germline V lookup: CDR1 SGHTA, CDR2 FQGTGA. The CDR3 has 13 amino acids. The CDR3 region is CASSQDRNYGYTF. The CDR3 DNA sequence: TGTGCCAGCAGCCAGGACAGGAACTATGGCTACACCTTC.

V is TRBV2 and J is TRBJ2-6, with D perhaps matching TRBD2 (6 bases). Looked up from germline, CDR1 is SNHLY and CDR2 is FYNNEI. The CDR3 covers 19 residues. Trimming stripped 2 bases from V and 0 bases from J, with 17 bases between. CDR3 in amino acids: CASSEKGGSLSSGANVLTF. Written as DNA, the CDR3 is TGTGCCAGCAGTGAAAAGGGAGGCAGCCTTTCCTCTGGGGCCAACGTCCTGACTTTC.

The rearrangement links TRBV18 to TRBJ1-2; D is unclear. Germline V gene lookup returns CDR1 KGHSH and CDR2 LQKENI. This CDR3 is 15 amino acids long. Deletions cut 2 bases from V and 4 bases from J, with 14 bases between. In DNA, the CDR3 is TGTGCCAGCTCACCAGAACGGTTCGCCCCCTATGGCTACACCTTC. It encodes CASSPERFAPYGYTF.

The chain employs TRBV27 and TRBJ2-3; 7 bases line up with TRBD2. The CDR3 consists of 16 residues. V lost 6 bases and J lost 6; bases outside the gene matches: 15. CDR1 is MNHEY and CDR2 is SMNVEV in the germline V gene (reference sequence). As DNA, the CDR3 is TGTGCCAGCAGGGAAAGACTAGCTTTGGTAGCTGATACGCAGTATTTT. The encoded protein is CASRERLALVADTQYF.

The V call is TRBV4-1, the J call TRBJ2-1, with a weak D call TRBD1 (6 bases). CDR3 length: 14 amino acids. The germline V gene encodes CDR1 MGHRA and CDR2 YSYEKL. V was pared by 4 bases and J by 4 bases, with 11 bases between. CDR3 DNA sequence: TGCGCCAGCAGCCCCAACAGGGTTTACAATGAGCAGTTCTTC. It yields the protein CASSPNRVYNEQFF.

The chain recombines TRBV5-1 with TRBJ1-3, with 7 nucleotides matching TRBD1. The CDR3 is 16 residues long. Germline V gene sequence: CDR1 SGHRS, CDR2 YFSETQ. The V segment lost 0 bases and the J segment 0 bases; nucleotides outside the gene matches: 3. This CDR3 reads CASSLGNRGSGNTIYF. Here the CDR3 DNA reads TGCGCCAGCAGCTTGGGCAACAGGGGCTCTGGAAACACCATATATTTT.